These T cell receptor beta chains were read from a single sample in a study of blood T cell repertoires in COVID-19. Sequencing was performed with immunoSEQ multiplex PCR; in TCRdb, only in-frame clones are kept and a portion is missing. The data show more than 350,000 clones, about 86% seen once. Sample: PBMCs or T cells enriched from blood (not recorded which). These receptors were taken from a woman in her 50s who had recovered from COVID-19. Both conserved end residues are part of each CDR3. Each record gives: J gene, D gene, CDR3 length, V gene, clone size, CDR3 protein, CDR3 DNA. A D gene is named only where the DNA matches it firmly. Clone sizes are given selectively: once, few, many, or a class where the clone is expanded.

>TRBJ2-7|TRBD1|13|TRBV4-1|-
CASRQGAGYEQYF
TGCGCCAGCCGGCAGGGGGCCGGTTACGAGCAGTACTTC
>TRBJ2-5|TRBD1|14|TRBV19|-
CASSRYRGEETQYF
TGTGCCAGTAGCAGATACAGGGGCGAAGAGACCCAGTACTTC
>TRBJ1-2|TRBD1|13|TRBV30|-
CAWSAQGDTGYTF
TGTGCCTGGAGTGCCCAGGGGGATACGGGCTACACCTTC
>TRBJ1-1|-|13|TRBV12-3/TRBV12-4|-
CASSKVWGGGAFF
TGTGCCAGCAGTAAAGTTTGGGGGGGTGGAGCTTTCTTT
>TRBJ2-1|TRBD1|20|TRBV27|-
CASSYSSFHWGQYSYNEQFF
TGTGCCAGCAGTTATTCCTCCTTTCACTGGGGACAGTACTCCTACAATGAGCAGTTCTTC
>TRBJ2-1|-|12|TRBV12-3/TRBV12-4|-
CASSLRDTKQFF
TGTGCCAGCAGTTTAAGGGACACCAAGCAGTTCTTC
>TRBJ2-6|-|14|TRBV7-2|-
CASSPGGGANVLTF
TGTGCCAGCAGCCCGGGTGGTGGGGCCAACGTCCTGACTTTC
>TRBJ2-4|TRBD2|15|TRBV6-5|-
CASTTLAGGLNIQYF
TGTGCCAGCACCACGCTGGCGGGGGGGCTGAACATTCAGTACTTC
>TRBJ2-3|-|14|TRBV10-2|-
CASRGHWDTDTQYF
TGCGCCAGCAGAGGACACTGGGACACAGATACGCAGTATTTT
>TRBJ1-2|-|15|TRBV4-3|-
CASSLQDRINYGYTF
TGCGCCAGCAGCCTCCAGGATCGAATTAACTATGGCTACACCTTC
>TRBJ1-1|TRBD1|17|TRBV5-1|-
CASSLALGTGVDRRAFF
TGCGCCAGCAGCTTGGCCTTGGGGACAGGGGTGGATAGGCGAGCTTTCTTT
>TRBJ1-4|-|11|TRBV9|-
CASSVDSELFF
TGTGCCAGCAGCGTAGATAGCGAACTGTTTTTT
>TRBJ1-2|TRBD1|13|TRBV6-2/TRBV6-3|-
CASSYERGQGYTF
TGTGCCAGCAGTTATGAAAGGGGGCAAGGCTACACCTTC
>TRBJ2-1|-|14|TRBV28|once
CASRDIISYNEQFF
TGTGCCAGCCGGGATATTATCTCCTACAATGAGCAGTTCTTC
>TRBJ1-1|-|11|TRBV30|once
CAWSSGFEAFF
TGTGCCTGGAGTAGTGGCTTTGAAGCTTTCTTT
>TRBJ2-3|-|15|TRBV15|-
CATSRVRTRTDTQYF
TGTGCCACCAGCAGAGTCAGGACACGCACAGATACGCAGTATTTT
>TRBJ2-2|TRBD2|15|TRBV2|-
CASSDPAGYTGELFF
TGTGCCAGCAGTGACCCAGCGGGGTATACCGGGGAGCTGTTTTTT
>TRBJ1-6|-|16|TRBV2|-
CASTRTGNSYNSPLHF
TGTGCCAGCACCAGGACTGGCAACTCCTATAATTCACCCCTCCACTTT
>TRBJ1-5|TRBD1|16|TRBV28|-
CASSFQGASRNQPQHF
TGTGCCAGCAGTTTTCAGGGGGCGAGTCGGAATCAGCCCCAGCATTTT
>TRBJ1-5|-|16|TRBV19|-
CASSLTMDRNNQPQHF
TGTGCCAGTAGTCTGACCATGGACAGAAACAATCAGCCCCAGCATTTT
>TRBJ1-1|TRBD1|15|TRBV3-1/TRBV3-2|-
CASSPQPGQVEEAFF
TGTGCCAGCAGCCCTCAACCGGGACAGGTGGAGGAAGCTTTCTTT
>TRBJ1-2|-|14|TRBV7-2|-
CASSLNYQGGGYTF
TGTGCCAGCAGCTTAAATTACCAGGGTGGAGGCTACACCTTC
>TRBJ1-2|-|15|TRBV6-5|once
CASSYGAGWQSGYTF
TGTGCCAGCAGTTACGGGGCAGGGTGGCAGAGTGGCTACACCTTC
>TRBJ1-1|-|13|TRBV19|-
CASTPSSVQGAFF
TGTGCCAGCACCCCTAGCAGCGTCCAAGGGGCTTTCTTT
>TRBJ2-2|-|13|TRBV29-1|-
CSVFGGTTGELFF
TGCAGCGTCTTCGGAGGGACCACCGGGGAGCTGTTTTTT
>TRBJ2-3|-|14|TRBV7-9|once
CASSFSQGTDTQYF
TGTGCCAGCAGCTTTTCTCAGGGGACAGATACGCAGTATTTT
>TRBJ1-1|-|13|TRBV28|-
CASSPPHGGETFF
TGTGCCAGCAGTCCACCCCACGGAGGCGAAACTTTCTTT
>TRBJ1-1|TRBD1|15|TRBV7-9|-
CASSYRTGSNTEAFF
TGTGCCAGCAGCTACAGGACAGGATCTAACACTGAAGCTTTCTTT
>TRBJ1-2|-|15|TRBV19|-
CASSRSREGSYGYTF
TGTGCCAGTAGTAGGTCCCGGGAAGGAAGTTACGGCTACACCTTC
>TRBJ1-4|-|16|TRBV4-2|-
CASSKEDSLTNEKLFF
TGTGCCAGCAGCAAAGAAGATAGCTTGACTAATGAAAAACTGTTTTTT
>TRBJ2-3|-|14|TRBV13|-
CASSLGVPTGTQYF
TGTGCCAGCAGCTTAGGGGTCCCTACAGGCACGCAGTATTTT
>TRBJ1-2|TRBD1|13|TRBV5-1|-
CASSLDRGGGYTF
TGCGCCAGCAGCTTGGACAGGGGTGGCGGCTACACCTTC
>TRBJ1-5|-|14|TRBV28|-
CASSLGQGNQPQHF
TGTGCCAGCAGTTTGGGGCAGGGCAATCAGCCCCAGCATTTT
>TRBJ1-1|TRBD1|16|TRBV19|-
CASSIAVQGAVTEAFF
TGTGCCAGTAGTATAGCCGTACAGGGGGCTGTCACTGAAGCTTTCTTT
>TRBJ1-5|-|16|TRBV2|-
CASSPRTGAGFQPQHF
TGTGCCAGCAGTCCACGAACTGGTGCGGGGTTCCAGCCCCAGCATTTT
>TRBJ1-4|-|17|TRBV30|-
CAWTLGRQAWSHEKLFF
TGTGCCTGGACCTTGGGCCGACAGGCTTGGAGTCACGAAAAACTGTTTTTT
>TRBJ1-6|-|15|TRBV18|-
CASSPRKLSNSPLHF
TGTGCCAGCTCACCGAGGAAACTGAGCAATTCACCCCTCCACTTT
>TRBJ1-1|-|13|TRBV6-2/TRBV6-3|once
CASSLRDKGPAFF
TGTGCCAGCAGCCTCCGGGACAAGGGGCCGGCTTTCTTT
>TRBJ1-2|-|15|TRBV7-9|-
CASSQGSGQNYGYTF
TGTGCCAGCAGCCAGGGCTCAGGACAGAACTATGGCTACACCTTC
>TRBJ1-6|-|13|TRBV19|-
CASSIDGNSPLHF
TGTGCCAGTAGTATAGACGGTAATTCACCCCTCCACTTT
>TRBJ2-2|-|15|TRBV6-5|-
CASSYLAVKAGELFF
TGTGCCAGCAGTTATCTAGCAGTGAAGGCCGGGGAGCTGTTTTTT
>TRBJ1-2|-|18|TRBV11-2|-
CASSLVAGKRGERYGYTF
TGTGCCAGCAGCTTAGTGGCAGGGAAAAGGGGTGAACGCTATGGCTACACCTTC
>TRBJ2-1|TRBD1|20|TRBV15|few
CATSRDRGIGQGSSYNEQFF
TGTGCCACCAGCAGAGATAGGGGAATCGGACAGGGGAGCTCCTACAATGAGCAGTTCTTC
>TRBJ1-2|TRBD1|11|TRBV11-2|-
CASSLTGFNTF
TGTGCCAGCAGCTTGACAGGGTTTAATACCTTC
>TRBJ1-6|TRBD1|15|TRBV7-9|-
CASTPGGSRASPLHF
TGTGCCAGCACCCCAGGGGGGAGTCGGGCTTCACCCCTCCACTTT
>TRBJ1-1|-|13|TRBV11-2|-
CASSLALRTEAFF
TGTGCCAGCAGCTTAGCCCTCAGAACTGAAGCTTTCTTT
>TRBJ1-4|-|20|TRBV2|-
CASSERLPGNPTSTNEKLFF
TGTGCCAGCAGTGAAAGACTCCCAGGGAATCCGACATCAACTAATGAAAAACTGTTTTTT
>TRBJ1-2|-|17|TRBV25-1|-
CASSEYGWGQEAFGYTF
TGTGCCAGCAGTGAATATGGGTGGGGGCAGGAAGCCTTCGGCTACACCTTC
>TRBJ2-1|TRBD2|16|TRBV30|-
CAWSSRLAGREDEQFF
TGTGCCTGGAGTTCCCGACTAGCGGGGCGGGAAGATGAGCAGTTCTTC
>TRBJ1-1|TRBD1|16|TRBV6-2/TRBV6-3|-
CASSPPGGQGDTEAFF
TGTGCCAGCAGTCCACCAGGGGGACAGGGGGACACTGAAGCTTTCTTT
>TRBJ1-5|TRBD1|16|TRBV27|-
CASSLSGTGGNQPQHF
TGTGCCAGCAGTTTATCGGGGACAGGCGGCAATCAGCCCCAGCATTTT
>TRBJ2-7|TRBD1|16|TRBV2|-
CASTGRGLNTFYEQYF
TGTGCCAGCACCGGCAGGGGGCTTAATACTTTCTACGAGCAGTACTTC
>TRBJ1-3|-|13|TRBV3-1/TRBV3-2|-
CASSQVEGDTIYF
TGTGCCAGCAGCCAAGTTGAGGGCGACACCATATATTTT
>TRBJ1-1|-|14|TRBV7-9|-
CASSFPGLNTEAFF
TGTGCCAGCAGCTTCCCGGGATTGAACACTGAAGCTTTCTTT
>TRBJ2-7|TRBD2|14|TRBV7-8|-
CASTPAGRNYEQYF
TGTGCCAGCACCCCAGCGGGGCGAAACTACGAGCAGTACTTC
>TRBJ1-6|TRBD1|13|TRBV19|many
CATETGGISPLHF
TGTGCCACCGAGACAGGGGGAATTTCACCCCTCCACTTT